This T cell receptor (beta chain) was captured by sequencing in a study of blood T cell repertoires in COVID-19. Germline CDR1 reads MGHDK; CDR2 reads SYGVNS. This CDR3 comprises 13 residues. Trimming left V 6 bases short and J 5 bases short, with 8 bases between. As processed by the authors: Scientists estimated how many nucleated cells there were by amplifying reference gene primers. Some clones are missing from TCRdb's copy, which holds only in-frame ones; the method was immunoSEQ multiplex PCR. The D gene and trimming were derived from the DNA, and the V and J assignments and clone size from that table. The table has some 150,000 clones, about four fifths seen once.

The chain links TRBV25-1 to TRBJ1-6; D gene uncertain. The clonotype originates from a woman between 55 and 75 years old with acute or convalescent COVID-19. What was sequenced was peripheral blood. The CDR3 bases are TGTGCCAGCAGGGGCCAGGATAATTCACCCCTCCACTTT. Its protein is CASRGQDNSPLHF.